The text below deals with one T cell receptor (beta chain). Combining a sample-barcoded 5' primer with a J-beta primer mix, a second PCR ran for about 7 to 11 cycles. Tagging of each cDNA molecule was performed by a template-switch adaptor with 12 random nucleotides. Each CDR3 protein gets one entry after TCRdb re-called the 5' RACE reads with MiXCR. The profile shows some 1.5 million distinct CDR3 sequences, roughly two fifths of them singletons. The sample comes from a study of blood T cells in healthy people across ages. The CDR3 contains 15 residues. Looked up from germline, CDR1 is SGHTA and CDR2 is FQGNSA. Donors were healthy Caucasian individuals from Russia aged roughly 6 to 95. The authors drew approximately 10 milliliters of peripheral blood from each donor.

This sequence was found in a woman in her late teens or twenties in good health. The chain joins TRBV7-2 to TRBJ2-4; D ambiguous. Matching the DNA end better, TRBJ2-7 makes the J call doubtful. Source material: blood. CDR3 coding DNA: TGTGCCAGCAGCTTAGCCCCTGTCGGTTTCTACGAGCAGTACTTC. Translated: CASSLAPVGFYEQYF.